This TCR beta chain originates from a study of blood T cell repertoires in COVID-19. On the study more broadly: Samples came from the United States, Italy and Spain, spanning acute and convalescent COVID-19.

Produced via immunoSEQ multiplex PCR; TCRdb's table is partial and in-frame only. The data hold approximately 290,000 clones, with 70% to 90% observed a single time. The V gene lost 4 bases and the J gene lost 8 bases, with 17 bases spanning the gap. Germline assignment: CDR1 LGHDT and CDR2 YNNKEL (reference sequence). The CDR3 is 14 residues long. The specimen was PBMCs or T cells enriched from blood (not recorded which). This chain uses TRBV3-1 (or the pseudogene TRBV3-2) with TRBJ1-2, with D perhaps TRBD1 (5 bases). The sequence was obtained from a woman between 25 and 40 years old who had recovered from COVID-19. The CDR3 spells CASSLTVGSMGYTF. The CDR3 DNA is TGTGCCAGCAGCCTGACAGTGGGTTCTATGGGCTACACCTTC.